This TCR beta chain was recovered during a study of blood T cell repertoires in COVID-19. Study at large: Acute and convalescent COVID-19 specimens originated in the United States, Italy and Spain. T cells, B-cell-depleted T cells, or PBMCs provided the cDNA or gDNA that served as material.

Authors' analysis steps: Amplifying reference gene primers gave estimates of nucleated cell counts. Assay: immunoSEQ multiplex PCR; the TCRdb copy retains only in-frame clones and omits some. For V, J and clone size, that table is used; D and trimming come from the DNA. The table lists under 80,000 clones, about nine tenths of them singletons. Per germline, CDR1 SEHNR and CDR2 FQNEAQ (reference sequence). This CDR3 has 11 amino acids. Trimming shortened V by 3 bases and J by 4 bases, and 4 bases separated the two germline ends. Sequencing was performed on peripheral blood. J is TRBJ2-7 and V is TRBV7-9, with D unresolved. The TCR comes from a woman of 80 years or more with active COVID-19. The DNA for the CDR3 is TGTGCCAGCAGCTTGAGGTACGAGCAGTACTTC. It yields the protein CASSLRYEQYF.